The 28 T cell receptor beta chains in this list originate from one sample, sequenced in a study of long-term antiretroviral therapy in people with HIV (dated by TCRdb to about 2022). Sequencing of the TRB variable region was done with the immunoSEQ hsTCRB v3.0 assay at survey level resolution. Imported from immuneACCESS, the table was reduced by TCRdb to in-frame sequences with V and J called. These copies leave out some clones; in studies compared against another copy, an unresolved V gene accounts for under half, and the cause of the remainder is not known. This sample holds about 27,000 clones; 80% to 95% were observed only once. The top ten constitute about 10% of the sample. Here the sequenced sample was unsorted PBMCs, taken 7.6 years after starting antiretroviral therapy. The receptors derive from a woman aged 40 to 50 with HIV.

The chain carries TRBV4-1 and TRBJ1-2; 7 nucleotides agree with TRBD1. The CDR3 has 18 residues. CDR1 is MGHRA and CDR2 is YSYEKL in the germline V gene. V lost 0 bases to trimming and J lost 4 bases; unmatched junction nucleotides: 14. The CDR3 reads CASSQDNEGAERGYGYTF. The DNA of the CDR3 is TGCGCCAGCAGCCAAGATAATGAGGGGGCGGAACGGGGCTATGGCTACACCTTC.

The chain is built from TRBV30 and TRBJ1-1; D is perhaps TRBD1 (6 bases). Germline CDR1 is GTSNPN and CDR2 is SVGIG (reference sequence). The ends were cut back, 4 bases at V and 4 bases at J, with 13 bases in the middle. There are 13 residues in the CDR3. The CDR3 loop is CAWMVRGGTEAFF. CDR3 DNA sequence: TGTGCCTGGATGGTCAGGGGAGGCACTGAAGCTTTCTTT. The full variable domain, with the rest looked up from reference TRBV30 and TRBJ1-1, is SQTIHQWPATLVQPVGSPLSLECTVEGTSNPNLYWYRQAAGRGLQLLFYSVGIGQISSEVPQNLSASRPQDRQFILSSKKLLLSDSGFYLCAWMVRGGTEAFFGQGTRLTVV.

A few counts support this clone. The rearrangement uses TRBV5-6 and TRBJ2-1; D remains unclear. Germline CDR1 reads SGHDT; CDR2 reads YYEEEE. Between the trimmed V and J ends, which lost 1 base and 7 bases, there was a span of 15 bases. The CDR3 has 15 residues. The CDR3 loop reads CASSLWDRIENEQFF. In DNA, the CDR3 is TGTGCCAGCAGCTTGTGGGATAGGATCGAGAATGAGCAGTTCTTC.

V gene TRBV9 combines with J gene TRBJ2-3, with D unclear. V gave up 0 bases and J gave up 3 bases, with 8 bases separating them. The CDR3 runs to 14 residues. Germline V gene sequence: CDR1 SGDLS, CDR2 YYNGEE. This chain's CDR3 is CASSVALSTDTQYF. The CDR3 nucleotides read TGTGCCAGCAGCGTAGCTCTAAGTACAGATACGCAGTATTTT.

The chain joins TRBV18 to TRBJ1-3; maybe TRBD1 (5 bases). The CDR3 extends over 16 amino acids. In germline, CDR1 is KGHSH, CDR2 LQKENI. Trimming removed 0 bases at V and 0 bases at J, with 9 bases between. CDR3 sequence reads: CASSPPRDLSGNTIYF. The CDR3 coding sequence is TGTGCCAGCTCACCACCGAGGGACCTCTCTGGAAACACCATATATTTT.

The chain links TRBV10-3 to TRBJ1-6; TRBD1 might be the D (6 bases). The germline CDR1 and CDR2 sequences are ENHRY and SYGVKD. This CDR3 region has 13 residues. Deletions cut 8 bases from V and 8 bases from J, with 13 bases between. The CDR3 here is CAIRPEGDSPLHF. In DNA form, the CDR3 reads TGTGCCATCCGTCCGGAGGGGGATTCACCCCTCCACTTT.

This rearrangement joins TRBV7-2 to TRBJ1-5; perhaps TRBD1 as D (5 bases). Germline V gives CDR1 SGHTA, CDR2 FQGNSA. V was pared by 3 bases and J by 10 bases, with 19 bases between. This CDR3 is 15 amino acids long. CDR3 DNA sequence: TGTGCCAGCAGCTTTAGGGGCCGCGGTATCACTCCCCAGCATTTT. The encoded protein is CASSFRGRGITPQHF.

The chain couples TRBV9 to TRBJ1-2; 9 nucleotides line up with TRBD1. J lost 4 bases, V lost 2 bases, and 9 bases had no gene match. The CDR3 is 16 residues long. Germline V gene lookup returns CDR1 SGDLS and CDR2 YYNGEE. The CDR3, as DNA: TGTGCCAGCAGCGTCGGGACAGGGAGGGAAATCTATGGCTACACCTTC. Translating gives CASSVGTGREIYGYTF.

The CDR3 reads CASSASRDTLNTGELFF. CDR3 DNA: TGTGCCAGCAGTGCTTCAAGGGACACCCTTAACACCGGGGAGCTGTTTTTT. The genes are TRBV25-1 and TRBJ2-2, with a tentative D call TRBD1 (6 bases). The V gene lost 4 bases and the J gene lost 2 bases, with 17 bases spanning the gap. Germline V lookup: CDR1 MGHDK, CDR2 SYGVNS. There are 17 residues in the CDR3.

The V gene is TRBV5-8, the J gene TRBJ2-1; D could derive from TRBD1 or TRBD2 (5 bases each). V was clipped by 3 bases and J by 7 bases, with 23 bases between them. In germline, CDR1 is SGHTS, CDR2 YDEGEE. The CDR3 loop spans 17 amino acids. The DNA for the CDR3 is TGTGCCAGCAGCTCAACACCCGGGACGGCCGTTCGAAATGAGCAGTTCTTC. Its translation is CASSSTPGTAVRNEQFF. The full variable domain, in which reference TRBV5-8 and TRBJ2-1 provide the parts outside the CDR3, is EAGVTQSPTHLIKTRGQQATLRCSPISGHTSVYWYQQALGLGLQFLLWYDEGEERNRGNFPPRFSGRQFPNYSSELNVNALELEDSALYLCASSSTPGTAVRNEQFFGPGTRLTVL.

The chain is built from TRBV6-6 and TRBJ1-2; 11 positions agree with TRBD1. The germline CDR1 and CDR2 sequences are MNHNY and SVGAGI (reference sequence). CDR3 length: 15 amino acids. V trimming: 7 bases; J trimming: 8 bases; junction bases outside the gene matches: 12. CDR3 sequence (DNA): TGTGCCAGCATCAATGGACCGGGACAGGGGGAAGGCTACACCTTC. As protein: CASINGPGQGEGYTF.

The chain employs TRBV13 and TRBJ2-7, with D perhaps assigned TRBD1 or TRBD2 (5 bases each). Trimming took 5 bases from V and 2 from J, leaving 13 bases between them. Germline-derived CDR1 and CDR2 are PRHDT and FYEKMQ (reference sequence). This CDR3 is 14 amino acids long. This chain's CDR3 is CASSAGTSPYEQYF. CDR3 nucleotides: TGTGCCAGCAGCGCCGGGACCTCTCCCTACGAGCAGTACTTC.

The chain couples TRBV27 to TRBJ2-3; 9 bases line up with TRBD1. This CDR3 is built from 15 residues. Germline assignment: CDR1 MNHEY and CDR2 SMNVEV (reference sequence). The ends lost 4 bases at V and 7 bases at J; junction bases unmatched: 9. The CDR3 loop reads CASSSTGGTLNTQYF. DNA for the CDR3: TGTGCCAGCAGTTCGACAGGGGGTACTCTAAATACGCAGTATTTT.

This chain links TRBV18 with TRBJ2-5, with D unclear. There are 13 residues in the CDR3. V lost 6 bases and J lost 0, with 8 bases in between. CDR1 is KGHSH, CDR2 LQKENI, per germline. This chain's CDR3 is CASSLDHQETQYF. The CDR3, as DNA: TGTGCCAGCTCCCTAGACCACCAAGAGACCCAGTACTTC.

V is TRBV27 and J is TRBJ1-2; a weak D match, TRBD1 (5 bases). Germline CDR1 is MNHEY and CDR2 is SMNVEV (reference sequence). The CDR3 covers 11 residues. The V end lost 6 bases, the J end lost 5 bases, and 7 bases lay between the germline ends. The CDR3 DNA sequence: TGTGCCAGCAGCCGGGGGTATGGCTACACCTTC. The encoded protein is CASSRGYGYTF.

The CDR3 nucleotides read TGTGCCATCAGGCACGACAGGGGAATCAGCGGCTACACCTTC. This gives the protein CAIRHDRGISGYTF. The V and J genes are TRBV10-3 and TRBJ1-2, with TRBD1 identical over 8 bases. Germline V gene sequence: CDR1 ENHRY, CDR2 SYGVKD. The V gene end was trimmed by 6 bases and the J gene end by 8 bases; junction bases not matched to a gene: 11. The CDR3 has 14 amino acids.

The chain employs TRBV15 and TRBJ1-2; D perhaps matches TRBD1 (5 bases). Germline lookup yields CDR1 LNHNV and CDR2 YYDKDF (reference sequence). V lost 3 bases to trimming and J lost 6 bases, with 26 bases between them. The CDR3 has 18 residues. The CDR3 is CATSSDFVTTALGDGYTF. CDR3 coding DNA: TGTGCCACCAGCAGTGATTTTGTGACGACAGCGCTAGGGGATGGCTACACCTTC.

The genes are TRBV7-2 and TRBJ1-2; possible D gene TRBD1, 6 bases. Germline V gene data show CDR1 as SGHTA and CDR2 as FQGNSA. The CDR3 has 17 residues. V was cut by 2 bases and J by 0 bases, with 16 bases left in between. The CDR3 DNA reads TGTGCCAGCAGCTTATTAAGTAGGGGGAGGACTAACTATGGCTACACCTTC. Translated: CASSLLSRGRTNYGYTF.

V and J are TRBV4-2 and TRBJ2-2; D gene unclear. This CDR3 region has 13 residues. V shed 1 base and J shed 6 bases, with 6 bases lying between them. The germline V gene has CDR1 LGHNA and CDR2 YNFKEQ. The CDR3: CASSQAISGELFF. The CDR3 DNA is TGTGCCAGCAGCCAAGCTATCTCCGGGGAGCTGTTTTTT.

This chain connects TRBV6-6 to TRBJ1-3; no definite D call. The ends were cut back, 5 bases at V and 2 bases at J, with 10 bases in the middle. CDR1 is MNHNY and CDR2 is SVGAGI in the germline V gene (reference sequence). This CDR3 region has 14 residues. CDR3 sequence: CASSNLRTGNTIYF. The DNA of the CDR3 is TGTGCCAGCAGTAACCTCCGAACTGGAAACACCATATATTTT.

This chain links TRBV4-3 with TRBJ2-7; TRBD1 matches at 7 bases. The germline CDR1 and CDR2 sequences are LGHNA and YSLEER. Germline trimming cut 4 bases from V and 0 bases from J; bases unmatched to any gene: 9. The CDR3 is 16 amino acids. CDR3 residues: CASSLRDRTGSYEQYF. The CDR3 bases are TGCGCCAGCAGCCTAAGAGATCGGACAGGCTCCTACGAGCAGTACTTC.

The chain carries TRBV5-4 and TRBJ2-3; the D gene could be TRBD1 or TRBD2 (5 bases each). The CDR3 totals 14 residues. CDR1 is SGHNT and CDR2 is YYREEE in the germline V gene (reference sequence). Trimming removed 1 base at V and 4 bases at J, with 10 bases between. The CDR3 sequence is CASSLWDGADTQYF. The CDR3 DNA reads TGTGCCAGCAGCTTGTGGGACGGAGCAGATACGCAGTATTTT.

The J gene is TRBJ1-3, the V gene TRBV6-5; weak D call: TRBD1 (6 bases). The CDR3 has 13 residues. V lost 5 bases and J lost 7, with 12 bases in between. Germline V gene lookup returns CDR1 MNHEY and CDR2 SVGAGI. CDR3 bases: TGTGCCAGCAGTGAAGGGGGTCGGAACACCATATATTTT. Protein sequence: CASSEGGRNTIYF.

The chain recombines TRBV18 with TRBJ1-3, with D possibly being TRBD1 (6 bases). V was pared by 4 bases and J by 5 bases, with 15 bases between. This CDR3 is 15 amino acids long. Looked up from germline, CDR1 is KGHSH and CDR2 is LQKENI. CDR3 sequence (DNA): TGTGCCAGCTCACGGGGCCCCGGGACAAGAAACACCATATATTTT. It is translated as CASSRGPGTRNTIYF.

The chain recombines TRBV19 with TRBJ2-1; D unresolved. V lost 3 bases, J lost 6 bases, and 12 bases lay in between. The length of the CDR3 is 14 residues. Germline lookup yields CDR1 LNHDA and CDR2 SQIVND (reference sequence). The DNA of the CDR3 is TGTGCCAGTAGTATTCTTTTCCAGACCAATGAGCAGTTCTTC. This encodes CASSILFQTNEQFF.

The chain employs TRBV5-5 and TRBJ2-3, with TRBD2 matching over 14 bases. The trim removed 2 bases at V and 5 bases at J, leaving 7 bases unmatched. The CDR3 sequence is 17 residues long. Germline-derived CDR1 and CDR2 are SGHKS and YYEKEE (reference sequence). CDR3 nucleotides: TGTGCCAGCAGCTTCACCCCCGGGACTAGCGGGGGAGATACGCAGTATTTT. Its translation is CASSFTPGTSGGDTQYF.

The rearrangement links TRBV6-6 to TRBJ1-2; D is undetermined. The CDR3 consists of 15 residues. V dropped 0 bases and J dropped 5 bases, with 13 bases sitting between them. Per the germline V gene, CDR1 is MNHNY and CDR2 is SVGAGI (reference sequence). CDR3 DNA sequence: TGTGCCAGCAGTTACTCTCTGGCGGGCCAGTATGGCTACACCTTC. Its protein product is CASSYSLAGQYGYTF.

A single count supports this clone. The CDR3 loop is CAISESSGGSSGNTIYF. The CDR3, as DNA: TGTGCCATCAGTGAGTCCTCGGGCGGATCCTCTGGAAACACCATATATTTT. The rearrangement links TRBV10-3 to TRBJ1-3; no reliable D call. The CDR3 has 17 residues. Germline CDR1 and CDR2: ENHRY and SYGVKD. V was pared by 0 bases and J by 0 bases, with 12 bases between.